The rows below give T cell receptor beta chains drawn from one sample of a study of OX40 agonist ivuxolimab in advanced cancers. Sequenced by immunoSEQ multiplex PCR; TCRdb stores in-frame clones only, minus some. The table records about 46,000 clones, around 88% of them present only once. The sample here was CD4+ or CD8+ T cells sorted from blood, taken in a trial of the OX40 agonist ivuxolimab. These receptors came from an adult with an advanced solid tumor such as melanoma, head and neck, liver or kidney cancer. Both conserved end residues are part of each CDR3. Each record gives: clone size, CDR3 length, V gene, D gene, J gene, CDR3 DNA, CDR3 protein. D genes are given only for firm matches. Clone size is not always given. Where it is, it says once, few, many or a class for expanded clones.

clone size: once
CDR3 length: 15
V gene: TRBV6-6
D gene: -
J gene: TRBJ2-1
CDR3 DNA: TGTGCCAGCAGTGATGCGCCGAGCTCCTACAATGAGCAGTTCTTC
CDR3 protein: CASSDAPSSYNEQFF

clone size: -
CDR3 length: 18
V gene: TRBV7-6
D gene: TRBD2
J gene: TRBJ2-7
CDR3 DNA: TGTGCCAGCAGCTTAGAGGCTAGCGGGCATAAGAGCTCCTACGAGCAGTACTTC
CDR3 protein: CASSLEASGHKSSYEQYF

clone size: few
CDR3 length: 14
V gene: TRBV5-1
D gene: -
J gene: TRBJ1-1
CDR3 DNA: TGCGCCAGCAGCCCTGGGACTTGGGGAACTGAAGCTTTCTTT
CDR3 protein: CASSPGTWGTEAFF

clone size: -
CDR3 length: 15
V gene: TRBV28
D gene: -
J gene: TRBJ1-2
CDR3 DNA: TGTGCCAGCAGTTTACCGGGATTTCAGGGCTATGGCTACACCTTC
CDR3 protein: CASSLPGFQGYGYTF

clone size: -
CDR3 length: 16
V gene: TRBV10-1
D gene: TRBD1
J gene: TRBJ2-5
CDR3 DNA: TGCGCCAGCAGCATATCCGGGACAGGGGACCAAGAGACCCAGTACTTC
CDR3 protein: CASSISGTGDQETQYF

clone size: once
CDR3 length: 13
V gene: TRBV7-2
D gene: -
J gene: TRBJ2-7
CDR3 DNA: TGTGCCAGCAGCTTAGTGTCCCTAGATTTGCAGTACTTC
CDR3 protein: CASSLVSLDLQYF

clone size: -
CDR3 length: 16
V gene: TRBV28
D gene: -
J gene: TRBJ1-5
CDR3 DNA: TGTGCCAGCAGGCCCGTGGGGGGTTATGCCAATCAGCCCCAGCATTTT
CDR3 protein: CASRPVGGYANQPQHF

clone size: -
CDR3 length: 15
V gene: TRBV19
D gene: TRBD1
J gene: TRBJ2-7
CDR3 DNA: TGTGCCAGTAAAAGAGGACAGGGGAACTCCTACGAGCAGTACTTC
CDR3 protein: CASKRGQGNSYEQYF

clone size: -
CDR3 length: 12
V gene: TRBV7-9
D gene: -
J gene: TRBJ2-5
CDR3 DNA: TGTGCCAGCAGCTTAAAGGAAGAGACCCAGTACTTC
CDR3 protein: CASSLKEETQYF

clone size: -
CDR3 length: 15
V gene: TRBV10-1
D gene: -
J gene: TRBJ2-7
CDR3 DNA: TGCGCCAGCAGTAAAGAGGTTGGGCGGACATACGAGCAGTACTTC
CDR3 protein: CASSKEVGRTYEQYF

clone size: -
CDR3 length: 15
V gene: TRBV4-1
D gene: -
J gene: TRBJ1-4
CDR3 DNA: TGCGCCAGCAGCCATAGGTTTGTGACTAATGAAAAACTGTTTTTT
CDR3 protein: CASSHRFVTNEKLFF

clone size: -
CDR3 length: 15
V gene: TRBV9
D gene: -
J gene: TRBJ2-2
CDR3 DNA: TGTGCCAGCAGCCTTGAGACAGGGACTGTCGGGGAGCTGTTTTTT
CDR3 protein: CASSLETGTVGELFF